The present TCR gamma chain was sequenced within a study of human gamma delta and Vdelta1 T cells (dated by TCRdb to 2017 to 2018). For the study in its entirety: The study examined Delta One T cells, which are Vd1+ gamma-delta T cells, as cytotoxic effectors against acute myeloid leukemia. What the study reported, not specific to this receptor: Delta One T cells were reported to be polyclonal and to show broad cytotoxic targeting of acute myeloid leukemia.

The library was built by means of PCR. TCRdb shows the sequencer as Illumina MiSeq. TCRdb reran clone calling on the public reads with CATT; rows sharing one DNA sequence were then combined. In all, the sample holds a few thousand gamma-chain clones, and around 29% of those were seen once. The top ten clones comprise less than 3.5% of the sample. Regarding this clone: The clone's antigen remains unknown. No base quality values were provided; no much bigger clone lies one nucleotide off.

From the cysteine through the phenylalanine, the CDR3 covers 12 amino acids. The only DNA kept is the CDR3, 36 bases in frame from the first base. At the junction V is shortened by 3 bases and J by 5 bases; bases outside the gene matches: 4. Taken from the germline V gene, the CDR1 and CDR2 loops are VINAFY and YDVSNSKD. Material for sequencing was Vdelta1 gamma-delta T cells from blood grown in culture (DOT cells). In the paper's terms, the cell subset or site label means: Delta One T cells, in vitro expanded/differentiated Vd1+ gamma-delta T cells. The sequence joins TRGV5 to TRGJ1 or TRGJ2. The source is a human donor in good health. The CDR3 protein: CATWDSDYKKLF. The nucleotide sequence reads as follows: TGTGCCACCTGGGACTCTGATTATAAGAAACTCTTT.